These T cell receptor beta chains were read from a single sample in a study of T cell responses to AZD1222 COVID-19 vaccine. Clones were sequenced by immunoSEQ multiplex PCR, and TCRdb holds only the in-frame ones, with some missing. Recorded for this sample: under 150,000 clones. The specimen was peripheral blood. These TCRs come from an adult in good health. Both conserved end residues are part of each CDR3. The order of the fields is D gene, V gene, J gene, CDR3 protein, CDR3 DNA. D genes are given only for firm matches.

d_gene: .; v_gene: TRBV14; j_gene: TRBJ2-2; CDR3aa: CASSQEEETGRTGELFF; CDR3nt: TGTGCCAGCAGCCAAGAGGAGGAGACAGGGAGGACCGGGGAGCTGTTTTTT
d_gene: .; v_gene: TRBV3-1/TRBV3-2; j_gene: TRBJ2-3; CDR3aa: CASSQDPGANTDTQYF; CDR3nt: TGTGCCAGCAGCCAAGATCCTGGGGCTAACACAGATACGCAGTATTTT
d_gene: TRBD1; v_gene: TRBV18; j_gene: TRBJ2-7; CDR3aa: CASSPNNPGTVSGEQYF; CDR3nt: TGTGCCAGCTCACCAAACAATCCCGGGACAGTGAGTGGAGAGCAGTACTTC
d_gene: .; v_gene: TRBV7-6; j_gene: TRBJ1-4; CDR3aa: CASSFGTDYNEKLFF; CDR3nt: TGTGCCAGCAGCTTCGGGACCGACTATAATGAAAAACTGTTTTTT
d_gene: .; v_gene: TRBV2; j_gene: TRBJ1-1; CDR3aa: CASSETGVEAFF; CDR3nt: TGTGCCAGCAGTGAAACGGGTGTGGAAGCTTTCTTT
d_gene: .; v_gene: TRBV7-2; j_gene: TRBJ1-1; CDR3aa: CASSPGGALNTEAFF; CDR3nt: TGTGCCAGCAGCCCAGGAGGGGCGCTGAACACTGAAGCTTTCTTT
d_gene: .; v_gene: TRBV18; j_gene: TRBJ1-1; CDR3aa: CASSLAGERGTEAFF; CDR3nt: TGTGCCAGCTCACTAGCGGGGGAGAGGGGCACTGAAGCTTTCTTT
d_gene: TRBD2; v_gene: TRBV3-1/TRBV3-2; j_gene: TRBJ2-1; CDR3aa: CASSSSGGPRQYNEQFF; CDR3nt: TGTGCCAGCAGCAGTAGCGGGGGCCCCCGACAATACAATGAGCAGTTCTTC
d_gene: .; v_gene: TRBV5-5; j_gene: TRBJ1-4; CDR3aa: CASSLWGRANEKLFF; CDR3nt: TGTGCCAGCAGCTTGTGGGGGCGGGCTAATGAAAAACTGTTTTTT
d_gene: .; v_gene: TRBV3-1/TRBV3-2; j_gene: TRBJ2-2; CDR3aa: CASSRVQGEELFF; CDR3nt: TGTGCCAGCAGCCGAGTTCAAGGGGAGGAGCTGTTTTTT
d_gene: TRBD2; v_gene: TRBV2; j_gene: TRBJ2-7; CDR3aa: CASRTSGGAEAYEQYF; CDR3nt: TGTGCCAGCAGGACTAGCGGGGGGGCCGAAGCCTACGAGCAGTACTTC
d_gene: TRBD1; v_gene: TRBV19; j_gene: TRBJ1-1; CDR3aa: CASSLGQGSGLDTEAFF; CDR3nt: TGTGCCAGTAGTCTCGGACAGGGGAGTGGTTTGGACACTGAAGCTTTCTTT
d_gene: .; v_gene: TRBV7-2; j_gene: TRBJ1-2; CDR3aa: CASSPDGNYGYTF; CDR3nt: TGTGCCAGCAGCCCGGACGGTAACTATGGCTACACCTTC
d_gene: .; v_gene: TRBV6-5; j_gene: TRBJ1-2; CDR3aa: CASSYRDSNYGYTF; CDR3nt: TGTGCCAGCAGTTACCGGGATTCTAACTATGGCTACACCTTC
d_gene: .; v_gene: TRBV15; j_gene: TRBJ2-7; CDR3aa: CATSRDRSVEQYF; CDR3nt: TGTGCCACCAGCAGAGATCGCAGCGTCGAGCAGTACTTC
d_gene: .; v_gene: TRBV24-1; j_gene: TRBJ1-1; CDR3aa: CATSGPPDRLNTEAFF; CDR3nt: TGTGCCACCAGTGGGCCCCCAGACAGGCTGAACACTGAAGCTTTCTTT
d_gene: TRBD1; v_gene: TRBV5-5; j_gene: TRBJ2-7; CDR3aa: CASSLRDRDYEQYF; CDR3nt: TGTGCCAGCAGCTTGAGGGACAGGGACTACGAGCAGTACTTC
d_gene: .; v_gene: TRBV6-5; j_gene: TRBJ1-2; CDR3aa: CASSYRQGPLYGYTF; CDR3nt: TGTGCCAGCAGTTACCGGCAGGGACCACTCTATGGCTACACCTTC
d_gene: .; v_gene: TRBV3-1/TRBV3-2; j_gene: TRBJ2-7; CDR3aa: CASSQARDTYEQYF; CDR3nt: TGTGCCAGCAGCCAAGCACGGGATACCTACGAGCAGTACTTC
d_gene: .; v_gene: TRBV18; j_gene: TRBJ1-3; CDR3aa: CASSQTPTMGVGNTIYF; CDR3nt: TGTGCCAGCTCCCAAACACCCACAATGGGGGTCGGAAACACCATATATTTT
d_gene: .; v_gene: TRBV10-1; j_gene: TRBJ1-4; CDR3aa: CASIGDLLTNEKLFF; CDR3nt: TGCGCCAGCATAGGGGACCTTTTAACTAATGAAAAACTGTTTTTT
d_gene: .; v_gene: TRBV4-2; j_gene: TRBJ2-5; CDR3aa: CASSQDLVGRDGETQYF; CDR3nt: TGTGCCAGCAGCCAAGATCTGGTGGGAAGGGATGGAGAGACCCAGTACTTC
d_gene: .; v_gene: TRBV5-1; j_gene: TRBJ1-2; CDR3aa: CASSLTMKDGYTF; CDR3nt: TGCGCCAGCAGCTTAACTATGAAGGATGGCTACACCTTC
d_gene: .; v_gene: TRBV7-6; j_gene: TRBJ2-7; CDR3aa: CASSLFDSYEQYF; CDR3nt: TGTGCCAGCAGCTTATTCGATTCCTACGAGCAGTACTTC
d_gene: .; v_gene: TRBV6-5; j_gene: TRBJ2-1; CDR3aa: CASSPGPHNEQFF; CDR3nt: TGTGCCAGCAGTCCCGGGCCGCACAATGAGCAGTTCTTC
d_gene: .; v_gene: TRBV19; j_gene: TRBJ2-2; CDR3aa: CASSFTMNTGELFF; CDR3nt: TGTGCCAGTAGTTTTACGATGAACACCGGGGAGCTGTTTTTT
d_gene: .; v_gene: TRBV24-1; j_gene: TRBJ1-5; CDR3aa: CATSEGDRQPQHF; CDR3nt: TGTGCCACCAGTGAAGGGGATAGACAGCCCCAGCATTTT
d_gene: .; v_gene: TRBV5-1; j_gene: TRBJ2-3; CDR3aa: CASSLVGGLVDTQYF; CDR3nt: TGCGCCAGCAGCTTGGTGGGGGGGCTGGTAGATACGCAGTATTTT
d_gene: .; v_gene: TRBV14; j_gene: TRBJ1-1; CDR3aa: CASSQHRRSEAFF; CDR3nt: TGTGCCAGCAGCCAACATCGGAGGAGCGAAGCTTTCTTT
d_gene: .; v_gene: TRBV30; j_gene: TRBJ2-5; CDR3aa: CAWSATSRGETQYF; CDR3nt: TGTGCCTGGAGTGCCACCTCCCGGGGAGAGACCCAGTACTTC
d_gene: .; v_gene: TRBV28; j_gene: TRBJ1-1; CDR3aa: CASSLSSGLNTEAFF; CDR3nt: TGTGCCAGCAGTTTAAGCTCGGGACTGAACACTGAAGCTTTCTTT
d_gene: TRBD1; v_gene: TRBV19; j_gene: TRBJ1-4; CDR3aa: CASSIQDRALEKLFF; CDR3nt: TGTGCCAGTAGTATCCAAGACAGGGCACTTGAAAAACTGTTTTTT
d_gene: .; v_gene: TRBV21-1; j_gene: TRBJ2-4; CDR3aa: CASSKKSGLAGNRIAKNIQYF; CDR3nt: TGTGCCAGCAGCAAAAAGTCCGGACTAGCGGGGAATCGGATAGCCAAAAACATTCAGTACTTC
d_gene: .; v_gene: TRBV7-2; j_gene: TRBJ2-6; CDR3aa: CASSSTSASGANVLTF; CDR3nt: TGTGCCAGCAGCTCAACCTCCGCCTCTGGGGCCAACGTCCTGACTTTC
d_gene: .; v_gene: TRBV29-1; j_gene: TRBJ1-2; CDR3aa: CSVLMGGNYGYTF; CDR3nt: TGCAGCGTCCTTATGGGGGGTAACTATGGCTACACCTTC
d_gene: .; v_gene: TRBV10-3; j_gene: TRBJ1-2; CDR3aa: CAISGGSHYGYTF; CDR3nt: TGTGCCATCAGTGGGGGGTCTCACTATGGCTACACCTTC
d_gene: .; v_gene: TRBV5-6; j_gene: TRBJ1-1; CDR3aa: CASSFLWSGMNTEAFF; CDR3nt: TGTGCCAGCAGCTTCCTATGGTCGGGCATGAACACTGAAGCTTTCTTT
d_gene: .; v_gene: TRBV5-1; j_gene: TRBJ2-3; CDR3aa: CASGTGPTDTQYF; CDR3nt: TGCGCCAGCGGGACGGGGCCCACAGATACGCAGTATTTT
d_gene: .; v_gene: TRBV12-3/TRBV12-4; j_gene: TRBJ1-5; CDR3aa: CASSKPGEPQHF; CDR3nt: TGTGCCAGCAGCAAACCCGGGGAGCCCCAGCATTTT
d_gene: .; v_gene: TRBV25-1; j_gene: TRBJ1-2; CDR3aa: CASRGGQGANYGYTF; CDR3nt: TGTGCCAGCAGAGGTGGGCAGGGTGCTAACTATGGCTACACCTTC
d_gene: TRBD1; v_gene: TRBV6-5; j_gene: TRBJ1-2; CDR3aa: CASSYLGTGWGGYTF; CDR3nt: TGTGCCAGCAGTTACTTAGGGACAGGGTGGGGCGGCTACACCTTC
d_gene: TRBD2; v_gene: TRBV2; j_gene: TRBJ2-3; CDR3aa: CASSTGTSGPSDTQYF; CDR3nt: TGTGCCAGCAGTACCGGGACTAGCGGCCCCTCAGATACGCAGTATTTT
d_gene: .; v_gene: TRBV24-1; j_gene: TRBJ2-1; CDR3aa: CATSENNEQFF; CDR3nt: TGTGCCACCAGTGAGAACAATGAGCAGTTCTTC
d_gene: .; v_gene: TRBV5-8; j_gene: TRBJ2-3; CDR3aa: CASSFPGTPSGYF; CDR3nt: TGTGCCAGCAGCTTCCCGGGGACCCCGAGCGGGTATTTT
d_gene: .; v_gene: TRBV11-1; j_gene: TRBJ2-2; CDR3aa: CASSLARGNTGELFF; CDR3nt: TGTGCCAGCAGCTTAGCTCGGGGGAACACCGGGGAGCTGTTTTTT
d_gene: .; v_gene: TRBV10-3; j_gene: TRBJ2-2; CDR3aa: CAIRRAGYRGELFF; CDR3nt: TGTGCCATCAGGCGGGCCGGGTACCGCGGGGAGCTGTTTTTT
d_gene: TRBD1; v_gene: TRBV5-6; j_gene: TRBJ1-1; CDR3aa: CASSLFSGGPAEAFF; CDR3nt: TGTGCCAGCAGCTTGTTTTCAGGGGGACCCGCTGAAGCTTTCTTT
d_gene: TRBD1; v_gene: TRBV6-6; j_gene: TRBJ1-4; CDR3aa: CASKPGQTNEKLFF; CDR3nt: TGTGCCAGCAAGCCGGGACAGACAAATGAAAAACTGTTTTTT
d_gene: TRBD1; v_gene: TRBV11-2; j_gene: TRBJ2-1; CDR3aa: CASSSADRGLGANEQFF; CDR3nt: TGTGCCAGCAGCTCCGCGGACAGGGGGCTGGGGGCCAATGAGCAGTTCTTC
d_gene: TRBD2; v_gene: TRBV7-6; j_gene: TRBJ2-1; CDR3aa: CASSPSGGTYNEQFF; CDR3nt: TGTGCCAGCAGCCCTAGCGGGGGAACCTACAATGAGCAGTTCTTC
d_gene: TRBD1; v_gene: TRBV6-2/TRBV6-3; j_gene: TRBJ1-4; CDR3aa: CASSRDRLEKLFF; CDR3nt: TGTGCCAGCAGCCGGGACAGGCTTGAAAAACTGTTTTTT
d_gene: .; v_gene: TRBV30; j_gene: TRBJ1-2; CDR3aa: CAWSGLGGSNYGYTF; CDR3nt: TGTGCCTGGAGTGGTTTGGGGGGCTCTAACTATGGCTACACCTTC
d_gene: .; v_gene: TRBV4-2; j_gene: TRBJ1-2; CDR3aa: CASSQAPGLYGYTF; CDR3nt: TGTGCCAGCAGCCAAGCCCCAGGGTTATATGGCTACACCTTC
d_gene: .; v_gene: TRBV4-2; j_gene: TRBJ1-2; CDR3aa: CASLLEAQANYGYTF; CDR3nt: TGTGCCAGCCTACTAGAAGCCCAGGCTAACTATGGCTACACCTTC
d_gene: .; v_gene: TRBV15; j_gene: TRBJ2-7; CDR3aa: CATSRDWQDLREQYF; CDR3nt: TGTGCCACCAGCAGAGATTGGCAGGATCTGCGGGAGCAGTACTTC